This T cell receptor beta chain was profiled in a study of control samples from healthy donors and cancer patients. Profiled with immunoSEQ multiplex PCR; TCRdb holds only in-frame clones, not every one. The data contain some 70,000 clones, under 85% of them singletons. The clonotype comes from a man between 60 and 75 years old in good health. The sample comprised blood.

CDR3 sequence: CASSSGLYYGYTF. The CDR3 DNA reads TGTGCCAGCAGTTCCGGCCTTTACTATGGCTACACCTTC. The genes are TRBV6-5 and TRBJ1-2; D unclear. This CDR3 is 13 amino acids long. Germline assignment: CDR1 MNHEY and CDR2 SVGAGI. Between the trimmed V and J ends, which lost 4 bases and 3 bases, there was a span of 9 bases.